Presented here are 9 T cell receptor beta chains from one specimen sequenced in a study of T-cell reconstitution after alpha-beta-depleted transplantation in children. This sample's TCRbeta library carried unique molecular identifier barcodes. TCRdb called the PCR reads again in MiXCR, with one record for every CDR3 protein. Among 200,000 to 250,000 distinct CDR3 sequences listed, more than 10% were seen once. Sequenced here: PBMCs from the stem cell graft donor, sampled from the stem cell graft. These TCRs come from a human donor who donated a stem cell graft to a child with acute lymphoblastic leukemia.

In this sample, this clonotype turned up many times. J is TRBJ2-7 and V is TRBV28; TRBD1 matches 10 bases. From germline, CDR1 is MDHEN and CDR2 SYDVKM. The CDR3 runs 15 residues. Trimming took 5 bases from V and 0 from J; bases not matched to a gene: 4. CDR3 in amino acids: CASSKTGGGSYEQYF. CDR3 DNA: TGTGCCAGCAGTAAGACAGGGGGCGGCTCCTACGAGCAGTACTTC. The entire variable domain, with the rest obtained from reference TRBV28 and TRBJ2-7, is as follows: DVKVTQSSRYLVKRTGEKVFLECVQDMDHENMFWYRQDPGLGLRLIYFSYDVKMKEKGDIPEGYSVSREKKERFSLILESASTNQTSMYLCASSKTGGGSYEQYFGPGTRLTVT.

In this sample, this clonotype turned up many times. The chain couples TRBV12-3 or TRBV12-4 to TRBJ2-4; D unclear. The CDR3 runs to 16 residues. V was pared by 6 bases and J by 2 bases, with 17 bases between. CDR3 residues: CASSFASLGTKNIQYF. The CDR3, as DNA: TGTGCCAGCAGCTTCGCCTCTTTGGGAACCAAAAACATTCAGTACTTC.

The chain links TRBV9 to TRBJ1-6; 8 bases are a match to TRBD1. V shed 3 bases and J 7 bases; nucleotides not matched to a gene: 9. The CDR3 totals 16 residues. CDR1 is SGDLS and CDR2 is YYNGEE in the germline V gene. The CDR3 loop is CASSGVGQGGNSPLHF. CDR3 DNA sequence: TGTGCCAGCAGCGGGGTCGGACAGGGTGGGAATTCACCCCTCCACTTT. The full variable domain, with the rest looked up from reference TRBV9 and TRBJ1-6, is DSGVTQTPKHLITATGQRVTLRCSPRSGDLSVYWYQQSLDQGLQFLIQYYNGEERAKGNILERFSAQQFPDLHSELNLSSLELGDSALYFCASSGVGQGGNSPLHFGNGTRLTVT.

In this sample, this clonotype turned up many times. The chain is built from TRBV27 and TRBJ2-7; D gene unclear. There are 13 residues in the CDR3. Germline-derived CDR1 and CDR2 are MNHEY and SMNVEV (reference sequence). V shed 8 bases and J shed 0 bases, with 11 bases lying between them. The CDR3 bases are TGTGCCAGCCGGGCTTTTAGCTCCTACGAGCAGTACTTC. Amino acid sequence: CASRAFSSYEQYF.

At least ten counts were recorded for this clonotype. CDR3 DNA sequence: TGTGCCAGCGGAGAAGGGCCGGCTAATGAAAAACTGTTTTTT. Amino acids: CASGEGPANEKLFF. The rearrangement links TRBV6-1 to TRBJ1-4; D unclear. Germline CDR1 and CDR2: MNHNS and SASEGT. This CDR3 contains 14 residues. V gave up 8 bases and J gave up 3 bases, with 13 bases separating them.

This clonotype was seen ten or more times. This rearrangement joins TRBV13 to TRBJ1-1; perhaps TRBD1 as D (5 bases). Trimming removed 5 bases from V and 1 base from J, with 17 bases in between. The CDR3 sequence is 16 residues long. In germline, CDR1 is PRHDT, CDR2 FYEKMQ (reference sequence). CDR3 nucleotide sequence: TGTGCCAGCAGCCTCAGAGGCCGGGACCCGAACACTGAAGCTTTCTTT. It translates to CASSLRGRDPNTEAFF.

This clonotype was seen many times. The gene calls are TRBV27 and TRBJ1-2; D ambiguous. This CDR3 has 14 residues. Trimming removed 0 bases from V and 8 bases from J, with 13 bases in between. The germline V gene encodes CDR1 MNHEY and CDR2 SMNVEV (reference sequence). The CDR3 DNA is TGTGCCAGCAGTTTATCAATCGGGATAAAGGGCTACACCTTC. The encoded protein is CASSLSIGIKGYTF.

There are a few counts of this clonotype. As DNA, the CDR3 is TGCAGTGCTAGAGCTACGGGGCACGAGCAGTACTTC. It specifies CSARATGHEQYF. The chain couples TRBV20-1 to TRBJ2-7; D is tentatively TRBD1 or TRBD2 (5 bases each). This CDR3 spans 12 amino acids. CDR1 is DFQATT, CDR2 SNEGSKA, per germline (reference sequence). Trimming removed 1 base from V and 5 bases from J, with 9 bases in between.

To note about this clonotype: This may be a read error: a much more frequent sequence differs by one nucleotide. The genes are TRBV12-3 or TRBV12-4 and TRBJ2-5; possibly TRBD2 for D (5 bases). The ends were cut back, 6 bases at V and 5 bases at J, with 16 bases in the middle. There are 14 residues in the CDR3. The CDR3 DNA reads TGTGCCAGCAGCGCCCCCCTAGCTTCCGAGACCCAGTACTTC. Protein: CASSAPLASETQYF.